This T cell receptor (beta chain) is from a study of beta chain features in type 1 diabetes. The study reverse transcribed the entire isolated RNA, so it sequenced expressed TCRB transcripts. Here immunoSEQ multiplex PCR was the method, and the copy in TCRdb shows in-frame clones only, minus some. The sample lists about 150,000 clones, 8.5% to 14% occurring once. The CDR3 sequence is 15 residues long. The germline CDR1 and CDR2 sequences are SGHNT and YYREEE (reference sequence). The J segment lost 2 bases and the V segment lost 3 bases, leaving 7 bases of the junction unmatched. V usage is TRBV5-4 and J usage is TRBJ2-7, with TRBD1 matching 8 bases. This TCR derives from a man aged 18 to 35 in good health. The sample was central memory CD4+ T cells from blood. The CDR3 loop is CASSSGAGQAYEQYF. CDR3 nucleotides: TGTGCCAGCAGCTCGGGTGCGGGACAGGCCTACGAGCAGTACTTC.